Presented here are 20 T cell receptor beta chains from one specimen sequenced in a study of Ad26.COV2.S vaccination and SARS-CoV-2 variants. Method: immunoSEQ multiplex PCR; TCRdb's copy keeps in-frame clones and lacks some. This sample has 350,000 to 450,000 clones, with around 90% found just once. The sequencing used peripheral blood, collected after recovery from COVID-19. The source of these receptors is a human donor who had recovered from COVID-19.

This clone was seen only a few times. V is TRBV5-6 and J is TRBJ2-7; 9 bases line up with TRBD1. Germline V CDR1 and CDR2: SGHDT, YYEEEE. The CDR3 extends over 13 amino acids. V trimming: 4 bases; J trimming: 6 bases; junction bases outside the gene matches: 5. CDR3 sequence reads: CASSTLDRGEQYF. The CDR3, as DNA: TGTGCCAGCAGCACCCTGGACAGGGGCGAGCAGTACTTC.

This chain links TRBV3-1 (or the pseudogene TRBV3-2) with TRBJ2-5, with TRBD2 matching over 7 bases. The length of the CDR3 is 16 residues. Germline CDR1 and CDR2: LGHDT and YNNKEL (reference sequence). Trimming removed 1 base from V and 3 bases from J; junction bases left unmatched: 8. The CDR3: CASSQVPWGREETQYF. The DNA of the CDR3 is TGTGCCAGCAGCCAAGTACCGTGGGGGAGGGAAGAGACCCAGTACTTC.

The chain links TRBV2 to TRBJ1-5; D remains unclear. The V and J ends lost 8 bases and 2 bases respectively, with 13 bases between them. This CDR3 spans 14 amino acids. Germline V gene sequence: CDR1 SNHLY, CDR2 FYNNEI. The CDR3 spells CASRRRTGNQPQHF. In DNA, the CDR3 is TGTGCCAGCCGTAGACGCACAGGCAATCAGCCCCAGCATTTT.

The V and J genes are TRBV4-3 and TRBJ1-2, with 8 nucleotides matching TRBD1. Germline V gene sequence: CDR1 LGHNA, CDR2 YSLEER. V dropped 1 base and J dropped 3; count of bases not matched to a gene: 4. The CDR3 runs 15 residues. CDR3 residues: CASSQGAGGDYGYTF. CDR3 DNA sequence: TGCGCCAGCAGCCAAGGGGCAGGGGGCGACTATGGCTACACCTTC.

V usage is TRBV6-2 or TRBV6-3 and J usage is TRBJ1-1; D gene uncertain. The CDR3 extends over 13 amino acids. Trimming shortened V by 4 bases and J by 5 bases, and 11 bases separated the two germline ends. Germline lookup yields CDR1 MNHEY and CDR2 SVGEGT. The CDR3 coding sequence is TGTGCCAGCAGTTGGGTCGGAGGGACTGAAGCTTTCTTT. Translated, it gives CASSWVGGTEAFF.

The chain employs TRBV27 and TRBJ2-3; D may be TRBD2 (6 bases). This CDR3 region has 14 residues. From germline, CDR1 is MNHEY and CDR2 SMNVEV (reference sequence). Trimming pared 3 bases from V and 5 bases from J, leaving 12 bases between. CDR3 DNA: TGTGCCAGCAGTTTCAACGGGGGAGGAGATACGCAGTATTTT. Amino acid sequence: CASSFNGGGDTQYF.

The V gene is TRBV7-3, the J gene TRBJ2-3; D not certain. The CDR3 is 15 residues long. V was trimmed by 5 bases and J by 6 bases, leaving 18 bases between them. CDR1 is SGHTA and CDR2 is FQGTGA in the germline V gene. The chain's CDR3 is CASSPPPGSLDTQYF. The CDR3, as DNA: TGTGCCAGCAGCCCCCCTCCGGGCAGTTTGGATACGCAGTATTTT.

Remarks on this clone: A junction boundary mismatches the germline segment, possibly from a read error. The V and J genes are TRBV12-3 or TRBV12-4 and TRBJ2-1; TRBD2 matches 10 bases. The CDR3 is 12 residues long. CDR3 residues: CASSRSGGDYIF. The CDR3 DNA reads as TGTGCCAGCAGTCGAAGCGGGGGGGACTATATCTTC.

V and J are TRBV5-4 and TRBJ2-1; 9 positions match TRBD1. The CDR3 is made up of 19 amino acids. Trimming took 2 bases from V and 7 from J; bases not matched to a gene: 19. Germline CDR1 reads SGHNT; CDR2 reads YYREEE (reference sequence). The DNA of the CDR3 is TGTGCCAGCAGCTTTAGCGGCGCGTACAGGGGGCCGGCATCGAATGAGCAGTTCTTC. Translating gives CASSFSGAYRGPASNEQFF.

A few counts support this clone. V gene TRBV5-1 combines with J gene TRBJ1-6, with 7 nucleotides matching TRBD1. V lost 2 bases, J lost 2 bases, and 1 base stayed unmatched. The CDR3 contains 15 residues. Looked up from germline, CDR1 is SGHRS and CDR2 is YFSETQ. In nucleotides, the CDR3 is TGCGCCAGCAGCTTCGGGACAGCCTATAATTCACCCCTCCACTTT. It encodes CASSFGTAYNSPLHF. Combining the CDR3 with reference TRBV5-1 and TRBJ1-6 gives the whole variable domain KAGVTQTPRYLIKTRGQQVTLSCSPISGHRSVSWYQQTPGQGLQFLFEYFSETQRNKGNFPGRFSGRQFSNSRSEMNVSTLELGDSALYLCASSFGTAYNSPLHFGNGTRLTVT.

This clone has just one count. The V gene is TRBV4-3, the J gene TRBJ2-2; TRBD1 aligns across 9 bases. Germline CDR1 reads LGHNA; CDR2 reads YSLEER. The CDR3 is made up of 16 amino acids. Germline trimming cut 4 bases from V and 5 bases from J; bases unmatched to any gene: 8. The CDR3: CASSPALGTGTGELFF. The DNA for the CDR3 is TGCGCCAGCAGCCCGGCCCTTGGGACAGGGACCGGGGAGCTGTTTTTT.

The V call is TRBV5-8, the J call TRBJ2-7; TRBD2 matches at 13 bases. This CDR3 is 17 amino acids long. Germline V gene sequence: CDR1 SGHTS, CDR2 YDEGEE. Trimming at V came to 4 bases and at J to 3 bases, leaving 10 bases not matched to a gene. CDR3 DNA: TGTGCCAGCAGCCAAGGACTAGCGGGGGACCGAGGCTACGAGCAGTACTTC. Translating gives CASSQGLAGDRGYEQYF. Variable domain in full (rest from reference TRBV5-8 and TRBJ2-7): EAGVTQSPTHLIKTRGQQATLRCSPISGHTSVYWYQQALGLGLQFLLWYDEGEERNRGNFPPRFSGRQFPNYSSELNVNALELEDSALYLCASSQGLAGDRGYEQYFGPGTRLTVT.

This clone is a singleton in its sample. V and J are TRBV6-5 and TRBJ1-1; 10 nucleotides line up with TRBD1. With V trimmed by 2 bases and J by 0 bases, 3 bases remained unmatched. The CDR3 contains 16 residues. CDR1 is MNHEY, CDR2 SVGAGI, per germline. CDR3: CASSYGGTGVNTEAFF. The CDR3 DNA is TGTGCCAGCAGTTACGGAGGGACAGGGGTGAACACTGAAGCTTTCTTT.

CDR3 loop: CASSREGNVNEKLFF. In DNA, the CDR3 is TGTGCCAGCAGCAGAGAGGGTAACGTAAATGAAAAACTGTTTTTT. The chain is built from TRBV2 and TRBJ1-4; D gene ambiguous. Per germline, CDR1 SNHLY and CDR2 FYNNEI. Deletions cut 6 bases from V and 5 bases from J, with 16 bases between. The CDR3 is 15 amino acids.

The V and J genes are TRBV19 and TRBJ2-3; D is ambiguous. The CDR3 has 13 amino acids. V was trimmed by 5 bases and J by 7 bases, leaving 13 bases between them. Germline assignment: CDR1 LNHDA and CDR2 SQIVND (reference sequence). For the CDR3, the DNA is TGTGCCAGTAGTGGCCCTACGTCCTATACGCAGTATTTT. Amino acid sequence: CASSGPTSYTQYF.

V gene TRBV7-2 combines with J gene TRBJ1-4; D is undetermined. From germline, CDR1 is SGHTA and CDR2 FQGNSA. The CDR3 runs to 15 residues. The ends were cut back, 4 bases at V and 2 bases at J, with 11 bases in the middle. CDR3 in amino acids: CASSSRAGTNEKLFF. The CDR3 bases are TGTGCCAGCAGCTCGCGTGCTGGGACTAATGAAAAACTGTTTTTT. The whole variable domain, remainder taken from reference TRBV7-2 and TRBJ1-4, is GAGVSQSPSNKVTEKGKDVELRCDPISGHTALYWYRQSLGQGLEFLIYFQGNSAPDKSGLPSDRFSAERTGGSVSTLTIQRTQQEDSAVYLCASSSRAGTNEKLFFGSGTQLSVL.

The chain joins TRBV9 to TRBJ2-3; TRBD2 matches 11 bases. V lost 4 bases and J lost 6; bases outside the gene matches: 16. The V gene's germline CDR1 is SGDLS and CDR2 YYNGEE. The length of the CDR3 is 18 residues. The CDR3 sequence is CASSFRRDIAGGLDTQYF. CDR3 nucleotides: TGTGCCAGCAGCTTTCGGAGGGATATAGCGGGGGGGCTGGATACGCAGTATTTT. The variable domain in full, with the rest retrieved from reference TRBV9 and TRBJ2-3, is DSGVTQTPKHLITATGQRVTLRCSPRSGDLSVYWYQQSLDQGLQFLIQYYNGEERAKGNILERFSAQQFPDLHSELNLSSLELGDSALYFCASSFRRDIAGGLDTQYFGPGTRLTVL.

V usage is TRBV19 and J usage is TRBJ1-5, with TRBD1 as a possible D gene (6 bases). CDR1 LNHDA and CDR2 SQIVND come from the germline V gene (reference sequence). Trimming took off 3 bases at V and 0 bases at J, with 12 bases between the two ends. The CDR3 has 16 residues. The CDR3 reads CASSITGTYSNQPQHF. The CDR3 DNA reads TGTGCCAGTAGTATCACAGGGACGTATAGCAATCAGCCCCAGCATTTT.

This chain links TRBV7-4 with TRBJ1-5; 10 bases map to TRBD1. The germline V gene has CDR1 SGHVT and CDR2 SQSDAQ. The CDR3 loop spans 17 amino acids. V gave up 5 bases and J gave up 0 bases; unmatched junction bases: 7. This CDR3 is CASSQDRGANSNQPQHF. CDR3 nucleotides: TGTGCCAGCAGCCAGGACAGGGGGGCGAATAGCAATCAGCCCCAGCATTTT.

This sequence joins TRBV5-1 and TRBJ1-2; D uncertain. Trimming removed 8 bases at V and 1 base at J, with 9 bases between. The CDR3 totals 12 residues. In germline, CDR1 is SGHRS, CDR2 YFSETQ. This CDR3 reads CASTENNYGYTF. For the CDR3, the DNA is TGCGCCAGTACAGAGAATAACTATGGCTACACCTTC. The full variable domain, completed using reference TRBV5-1 and TRBJ1-2, is KAGVTQTPRYLIKTRGQQVTLSCSPISGHRSVSWYQQTPGQGLQFLFEYFSETQRNKGNFPGRFSGRQFSNSRSEMNVSTLELGDSALYLCASTENNYGYTFGSGTRLTVV.